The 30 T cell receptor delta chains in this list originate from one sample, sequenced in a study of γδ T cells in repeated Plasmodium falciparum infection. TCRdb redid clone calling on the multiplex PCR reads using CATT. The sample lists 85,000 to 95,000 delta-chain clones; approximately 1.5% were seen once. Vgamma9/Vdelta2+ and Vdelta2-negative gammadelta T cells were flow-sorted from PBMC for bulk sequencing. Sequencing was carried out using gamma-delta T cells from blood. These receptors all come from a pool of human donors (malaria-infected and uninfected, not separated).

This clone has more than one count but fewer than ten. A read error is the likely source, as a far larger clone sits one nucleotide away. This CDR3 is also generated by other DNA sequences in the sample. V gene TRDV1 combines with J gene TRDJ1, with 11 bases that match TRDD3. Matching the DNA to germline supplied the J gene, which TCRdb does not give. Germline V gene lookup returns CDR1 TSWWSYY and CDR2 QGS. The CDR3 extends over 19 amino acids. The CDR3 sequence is CALGELGWGIPSYTDKLIF. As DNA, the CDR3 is TGTGCTCTTGGGGAACTAGGCTGGGGGATACCCTCATACACTGATAAACTCATCTTT.

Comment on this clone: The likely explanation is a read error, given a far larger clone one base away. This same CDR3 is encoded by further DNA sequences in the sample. DNA of the CDR3: TGTGCCTGTGACACCGGGGGTACTGGGGGATACGCGTTACCTGATAAACTCATCTTT. Its protein is CACDTGGTGGYALPDKLIF. V gene TRDV2 combines with J gene TRDJ1, with 13 positions matching TRDD3. Here the J gene came from matching the DNA to germline, since TCRdb omits it. The V and J ends lost 0 bases and 5 bases, in that order; junction bases with no gene match: 14. The CDR3 covers 19 residues. Per the germline V gene, CDR1 is GEAIGNYY and CDR2 is EKD.

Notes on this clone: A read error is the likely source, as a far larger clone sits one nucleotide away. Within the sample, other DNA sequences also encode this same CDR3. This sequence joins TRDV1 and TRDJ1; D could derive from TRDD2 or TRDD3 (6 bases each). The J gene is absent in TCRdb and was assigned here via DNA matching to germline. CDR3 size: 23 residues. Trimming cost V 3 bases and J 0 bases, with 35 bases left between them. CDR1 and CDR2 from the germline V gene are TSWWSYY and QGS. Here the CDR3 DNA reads TGTGCTCTTGGGGATCCGTTGGGTCCTACAAAATCTACCGGGGGACTAAACACCGATAAACTCATCTTT. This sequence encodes CALGDPLGPTKSTGGLNTDKLIF.

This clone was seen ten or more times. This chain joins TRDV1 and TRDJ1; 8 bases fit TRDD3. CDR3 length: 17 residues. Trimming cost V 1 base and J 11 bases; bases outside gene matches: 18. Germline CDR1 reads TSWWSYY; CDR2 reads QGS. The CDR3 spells CALGEQGGGSVLGLLIF. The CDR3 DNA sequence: TGTGCTCTTGGGGAACAGGGTGGGGGATCCGTCTTGGGGTTGCTCATCTTT.

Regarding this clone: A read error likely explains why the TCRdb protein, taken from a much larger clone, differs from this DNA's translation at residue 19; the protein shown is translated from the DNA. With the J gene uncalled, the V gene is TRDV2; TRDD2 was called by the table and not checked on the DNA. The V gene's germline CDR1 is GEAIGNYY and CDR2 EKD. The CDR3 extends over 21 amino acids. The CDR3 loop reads CACDTARTSYHRYYYTDKPIF. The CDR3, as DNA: TGTGCCTGTGACACCGCGCGGACTTCCTACCATAGGTACTACTACACCGATAAACCCATCTTT.

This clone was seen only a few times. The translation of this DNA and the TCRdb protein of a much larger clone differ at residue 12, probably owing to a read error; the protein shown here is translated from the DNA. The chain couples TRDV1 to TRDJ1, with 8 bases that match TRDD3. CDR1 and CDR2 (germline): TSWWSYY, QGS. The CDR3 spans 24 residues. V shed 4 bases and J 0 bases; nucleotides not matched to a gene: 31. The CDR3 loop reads CALGARLGPTNPLYWGYDTDKLIF. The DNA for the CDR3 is TGTGCTCTTGGGGCTCGGTTGGGACCTACGAACCCCCTATACTGGGGGTATGACACCGATAAACTCATCTTT.

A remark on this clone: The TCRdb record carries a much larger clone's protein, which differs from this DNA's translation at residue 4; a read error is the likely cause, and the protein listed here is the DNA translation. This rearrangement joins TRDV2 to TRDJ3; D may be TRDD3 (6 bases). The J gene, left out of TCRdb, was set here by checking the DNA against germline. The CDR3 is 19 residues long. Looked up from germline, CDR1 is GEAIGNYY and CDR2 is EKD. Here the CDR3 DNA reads TGTGCCTGTGGCACCGTCGTGGGGGCAAGCTCCTGGGACACCCGACAGATGTTTTTC. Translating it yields CACGTVVGASSWDTRQMFF.

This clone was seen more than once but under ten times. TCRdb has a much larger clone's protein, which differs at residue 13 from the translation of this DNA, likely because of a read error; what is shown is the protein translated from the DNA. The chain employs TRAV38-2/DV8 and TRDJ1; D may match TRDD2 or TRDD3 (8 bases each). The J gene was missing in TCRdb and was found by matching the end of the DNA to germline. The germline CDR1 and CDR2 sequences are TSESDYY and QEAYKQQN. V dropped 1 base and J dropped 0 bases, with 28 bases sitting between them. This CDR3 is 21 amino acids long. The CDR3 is CAYRSHFLHRGYPFYTDKLIF. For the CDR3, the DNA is TGTGCTTATAGGAGCCACTTCCTACATCGGGGATACCCCTTTTACACCGATAAACTCATCTTT.

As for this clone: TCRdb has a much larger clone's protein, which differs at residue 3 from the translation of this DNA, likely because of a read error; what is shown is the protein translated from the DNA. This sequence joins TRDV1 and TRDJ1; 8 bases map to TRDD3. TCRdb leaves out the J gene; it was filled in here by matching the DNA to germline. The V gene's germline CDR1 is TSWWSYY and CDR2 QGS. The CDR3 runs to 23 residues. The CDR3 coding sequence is TGTGCTCCTGGGGAGACCCGCCATTTGTATTGGGGGATCCACCTAAGGGCGTGCGATAAACTCATCTTT. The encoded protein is CAPGETRHLYWGIHLRACDKLIF.

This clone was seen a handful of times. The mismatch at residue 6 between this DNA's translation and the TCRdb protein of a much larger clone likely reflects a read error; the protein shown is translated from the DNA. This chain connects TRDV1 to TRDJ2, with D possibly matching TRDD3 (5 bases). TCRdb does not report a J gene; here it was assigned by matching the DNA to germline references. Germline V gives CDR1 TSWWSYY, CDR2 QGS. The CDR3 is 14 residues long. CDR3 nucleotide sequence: TGTGCTCTAGGGGGCTTCGGACCGATAGCACAACTCTTCTTT. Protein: CALGGFGPIAQLFF.

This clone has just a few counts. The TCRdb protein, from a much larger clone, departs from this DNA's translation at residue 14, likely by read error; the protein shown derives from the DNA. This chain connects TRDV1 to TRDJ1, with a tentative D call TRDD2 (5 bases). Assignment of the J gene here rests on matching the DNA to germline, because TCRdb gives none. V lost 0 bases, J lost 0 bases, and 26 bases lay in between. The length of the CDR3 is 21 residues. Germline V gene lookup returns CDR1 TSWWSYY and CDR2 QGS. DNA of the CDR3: TGTGCTCTTGGGGAACTAAGTACCTACGCCTTCAACATGCTGTACACCGATAAACTCATCTTT. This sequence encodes CALGELSTYAFNMLYTDKLIF.

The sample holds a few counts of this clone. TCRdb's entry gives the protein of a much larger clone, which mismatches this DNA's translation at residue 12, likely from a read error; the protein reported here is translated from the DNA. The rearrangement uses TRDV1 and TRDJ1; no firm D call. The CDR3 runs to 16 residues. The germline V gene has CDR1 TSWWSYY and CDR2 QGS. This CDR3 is CALGEPRIRMPEKLIF. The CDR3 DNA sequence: TGTGCTCTTGGGGAACCCCGGATCCGTATGCCCGAAAAACTCATCTTT.

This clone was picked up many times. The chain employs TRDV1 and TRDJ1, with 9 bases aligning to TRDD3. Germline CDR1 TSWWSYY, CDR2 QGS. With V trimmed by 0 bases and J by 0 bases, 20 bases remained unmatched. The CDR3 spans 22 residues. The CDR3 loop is CALGELQYVGGYWGKYTDKLIF. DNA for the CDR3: TGTGCTCTTGGGGAACTTCAATACGTAGGGGGGTACTGGGGGAAGTACACCGATAAACTCATCTTT.

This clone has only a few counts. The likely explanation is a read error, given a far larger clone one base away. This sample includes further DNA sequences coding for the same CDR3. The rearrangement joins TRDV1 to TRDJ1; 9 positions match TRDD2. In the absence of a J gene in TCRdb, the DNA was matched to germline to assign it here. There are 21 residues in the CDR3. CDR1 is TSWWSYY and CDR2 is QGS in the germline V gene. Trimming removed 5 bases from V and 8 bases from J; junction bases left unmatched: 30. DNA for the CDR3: TGTGCTCTTGGGCCAAAGCCCGCCTTCCTACGGAGGGGGGCCCGTACTGGAAAACTCATCTTT. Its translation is CALGPKPAFLRRGARTGKLIF.

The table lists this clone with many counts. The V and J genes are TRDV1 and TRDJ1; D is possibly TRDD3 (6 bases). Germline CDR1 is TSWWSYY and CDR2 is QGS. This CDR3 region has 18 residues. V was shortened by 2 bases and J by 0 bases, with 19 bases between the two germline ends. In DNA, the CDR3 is TGTGCTCTTGGGGAATCATTCTACGGGGGGAGAAACACCGATAAACTCATCTTT. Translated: CALGESFYGGRNTDKLIF.

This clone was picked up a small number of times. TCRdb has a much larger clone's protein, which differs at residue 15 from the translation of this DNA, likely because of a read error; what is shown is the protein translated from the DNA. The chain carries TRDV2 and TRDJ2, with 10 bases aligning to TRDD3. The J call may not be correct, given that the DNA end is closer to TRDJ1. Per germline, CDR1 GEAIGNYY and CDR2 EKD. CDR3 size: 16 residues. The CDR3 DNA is TGTGCCTGTGACACCGTGGGGGATACTTTGACAGCACAACTCATCTTT. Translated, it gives CACDTVGDTLTAQLIF.

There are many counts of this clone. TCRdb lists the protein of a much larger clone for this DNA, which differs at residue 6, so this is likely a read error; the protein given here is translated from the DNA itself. The CDR3 sequence: CACDTAVPDTDKLIF. The DNA of the CDR3 is TGTGCCTGTGACACCGCGGTACCCGACACCGATAAACTCATCTTT. The gene calls are TRDV2 and TRDJ1, with D unresolved. Since TCRdb gives no J gene, matching the DNA to germline was used here to assign it. CDR3 size: 15 residues. V lost 0 bases, J lost 0 bases, and 10 bases lay in between. Germline values: CDR1 GEAIGNYY, CDR2 EKD.

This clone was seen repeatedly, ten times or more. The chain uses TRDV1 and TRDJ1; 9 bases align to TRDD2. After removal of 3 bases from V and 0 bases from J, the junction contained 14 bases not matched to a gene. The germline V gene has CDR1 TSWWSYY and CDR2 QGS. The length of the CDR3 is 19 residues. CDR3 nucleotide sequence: TGTGCTCTTGGGGACCCCGTGCCTTCCTACGGTGGGTACACCGATAAACTCATCTTT. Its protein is CALGDPVPSYGGYTDKLIF.

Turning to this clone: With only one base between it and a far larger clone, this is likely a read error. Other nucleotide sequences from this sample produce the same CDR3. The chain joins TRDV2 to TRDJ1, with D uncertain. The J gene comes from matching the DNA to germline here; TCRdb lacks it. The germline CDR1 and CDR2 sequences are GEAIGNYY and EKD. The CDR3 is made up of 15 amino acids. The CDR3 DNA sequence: TGCGCCTGTGACTCCGGAGGGTTCACGACTGATAAACTCATCTTT. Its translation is CACDSGGFTTDKLIF.

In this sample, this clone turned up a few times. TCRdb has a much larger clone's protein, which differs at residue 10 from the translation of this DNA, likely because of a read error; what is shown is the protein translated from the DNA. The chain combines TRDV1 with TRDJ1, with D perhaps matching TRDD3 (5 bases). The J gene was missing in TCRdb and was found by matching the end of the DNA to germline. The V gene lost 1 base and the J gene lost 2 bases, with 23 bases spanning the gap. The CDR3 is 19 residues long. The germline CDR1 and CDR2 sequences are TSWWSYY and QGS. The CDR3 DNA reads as TGTGCTCTTGGGGAACCTTTTCCCCTCATGCTGGGTCGGACCGATAAACTCATCTTT. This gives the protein CALGEPFPLMLGRTDKLIF.

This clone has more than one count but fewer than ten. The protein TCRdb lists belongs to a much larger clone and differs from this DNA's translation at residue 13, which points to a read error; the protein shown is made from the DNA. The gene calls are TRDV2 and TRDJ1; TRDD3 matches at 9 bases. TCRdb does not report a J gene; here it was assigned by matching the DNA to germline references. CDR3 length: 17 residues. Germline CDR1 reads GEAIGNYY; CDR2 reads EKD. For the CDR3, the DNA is TGTGCCTGTGACACTTTACTGGGGGACCAGTACACCCATAAACTCATCTTT. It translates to CACDTLLGDQYTHKLIF.

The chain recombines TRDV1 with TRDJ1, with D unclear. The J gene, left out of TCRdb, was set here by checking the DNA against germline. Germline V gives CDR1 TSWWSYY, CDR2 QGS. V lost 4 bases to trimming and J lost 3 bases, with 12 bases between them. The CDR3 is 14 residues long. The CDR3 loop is CALGVPPEPDKLIF. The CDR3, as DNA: TGTGCTCTTGGGGTCCCGCCTGAACCCGATAAACTCATCTTT.

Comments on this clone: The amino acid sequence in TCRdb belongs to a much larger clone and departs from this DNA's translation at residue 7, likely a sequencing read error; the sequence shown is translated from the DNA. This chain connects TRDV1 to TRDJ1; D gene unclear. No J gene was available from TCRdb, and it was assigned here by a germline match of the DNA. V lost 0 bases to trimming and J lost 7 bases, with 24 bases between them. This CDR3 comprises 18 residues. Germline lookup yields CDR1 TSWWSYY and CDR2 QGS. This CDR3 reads CALGELLPIPGESGKLIF. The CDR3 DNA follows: TGTGCTCTTGGGGAACTTCTCCCCATTCCGGGCGAATCTGGTAAACTCATCTTT.

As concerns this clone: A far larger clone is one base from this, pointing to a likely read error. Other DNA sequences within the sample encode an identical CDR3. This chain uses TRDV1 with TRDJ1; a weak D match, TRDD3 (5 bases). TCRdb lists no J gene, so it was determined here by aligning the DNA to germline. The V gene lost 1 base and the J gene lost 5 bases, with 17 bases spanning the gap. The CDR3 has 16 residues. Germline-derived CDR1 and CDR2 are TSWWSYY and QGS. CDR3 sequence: CALGEPLCQGVDKLIF. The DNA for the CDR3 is TGTGCTCTTGGGGAACCCCTCTGCCAGGGGGTTGATAAACTCATCTTT.

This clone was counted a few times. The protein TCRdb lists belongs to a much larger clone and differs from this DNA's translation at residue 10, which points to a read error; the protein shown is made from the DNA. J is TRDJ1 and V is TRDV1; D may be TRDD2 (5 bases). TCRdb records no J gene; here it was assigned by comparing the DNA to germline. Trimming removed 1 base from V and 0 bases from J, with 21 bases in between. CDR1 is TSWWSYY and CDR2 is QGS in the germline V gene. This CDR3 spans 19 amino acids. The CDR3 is CALGERVYSSTFYTDKLIF. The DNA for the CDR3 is TGTGCTCTTGGGGAACGGGTGTATTCGTCCACCTTCTACACCGATAAACTCATCTTT.

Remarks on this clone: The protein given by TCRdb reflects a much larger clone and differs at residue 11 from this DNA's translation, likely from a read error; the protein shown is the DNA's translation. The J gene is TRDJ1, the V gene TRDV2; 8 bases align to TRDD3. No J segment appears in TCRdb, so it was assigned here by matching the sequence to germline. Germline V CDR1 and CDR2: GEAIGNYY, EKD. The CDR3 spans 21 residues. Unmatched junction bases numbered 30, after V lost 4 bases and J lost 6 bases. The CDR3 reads CACDIIGGSPRGYFKGHKLIF. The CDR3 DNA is TGTGCCTGTGATATAATAGGCGGCTCGCCTAGGGGATACTTCAAGGGTCATAAACTCATCTTT.

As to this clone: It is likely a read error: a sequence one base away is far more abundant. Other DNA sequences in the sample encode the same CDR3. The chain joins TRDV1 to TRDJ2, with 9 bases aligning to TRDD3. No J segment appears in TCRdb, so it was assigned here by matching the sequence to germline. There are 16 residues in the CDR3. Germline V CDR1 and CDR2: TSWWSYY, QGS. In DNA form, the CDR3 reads TGTGCTCTTGGGGGGGGATACGCGAGACTGACGGCACAACTCTTCTTT. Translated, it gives CALGGGYARLTAQLFF.

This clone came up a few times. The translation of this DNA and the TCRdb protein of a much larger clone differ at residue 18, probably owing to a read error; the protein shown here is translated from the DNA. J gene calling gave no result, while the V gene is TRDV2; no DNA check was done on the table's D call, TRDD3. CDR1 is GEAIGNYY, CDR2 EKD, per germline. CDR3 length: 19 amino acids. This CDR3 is CACDTTPVLGDTATDKLTF. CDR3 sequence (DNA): TGTGCCTGTGACACCACTCCCGTACTGGGGGATACTGCCACCGATAAACTCACCTTT.

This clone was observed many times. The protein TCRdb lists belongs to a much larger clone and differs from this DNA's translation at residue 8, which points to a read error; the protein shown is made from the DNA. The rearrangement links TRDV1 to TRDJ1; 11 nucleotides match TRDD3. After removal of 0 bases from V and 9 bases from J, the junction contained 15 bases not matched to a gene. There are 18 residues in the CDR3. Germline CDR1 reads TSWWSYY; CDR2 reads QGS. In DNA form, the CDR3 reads TGTGCTCTTGGGGAACTATCCTGGGGGATACTCCCAGTGCTCGAACTCATCTTT. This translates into CALGELSWGILPVLELIF.

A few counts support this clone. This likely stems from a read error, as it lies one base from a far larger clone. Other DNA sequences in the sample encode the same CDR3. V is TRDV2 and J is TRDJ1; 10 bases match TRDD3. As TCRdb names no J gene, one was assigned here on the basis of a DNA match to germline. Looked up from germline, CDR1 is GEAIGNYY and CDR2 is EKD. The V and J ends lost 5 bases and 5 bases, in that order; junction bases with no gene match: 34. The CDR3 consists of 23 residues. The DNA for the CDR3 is TGTGCCTGTGGCAAACACTTCCTAATGAGGGGGATACGCTCCCGGGGTTGCACTGATAAACTCATCTTT. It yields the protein CACGKHFLMRGIRSRGCTDKLIF.